Listed below are T cell receptor beta chains from one sample, sequenced in a study of ipilimumab plus nivolumab after autologous stem cell transplantation. TCRdb keeps only in-frame clones here, not all; method: immunoSEQ multiplex PCR. The sample includes more than 13,000 clones, roughly 74% seen only once; the top ten take roughly a tenth. The sequencing used PBMCs, collected in a trial of ipilimumab plus nivolumab as post-transplant consolidation. These receptors originate from a male donor with primary mediastinal lymphoma. Each CDR3 is given with its conserved first and last residue. D genes are given only for firm matches. Some rows mark clone size as missing; the rest say once, few, many or name a class of expanded clone.

13	TRBV5-6	-	TRBJ1-5	-	TGTGCCAGCAGCTTGGCCGGGGCTTCGGCCCAGCATTTT	CASSLAGASAQHF
18	TRBV5-1	-	TRBJ1-1	-	TGCGCCAGCAGCTTGACCGGGGGGCATTCTATTATTGGCACTGAAGCTTTCTTT	CASSLTGGHSIIGTEAFF
19	TRBV18	once	TRBJ1-1	-	TGTGCCAGCTCACTTTATATTCTACCGGGATCGCCTCTGAACACTGAAGCTTTCTTT	CASSLYILPGSPLNTEAFF
13	TRBV11-3	-	TRBJ1-3	-	TGTGCCAGCAGCTTAGGCTCTGGAAACACCATATATTTT	CASSLGSGNTIYF
13	TRBV10-2	-	TRBJ1-5	-	TGCGCCAGTAGGGCCCCCGGGGGGACGCCCCAGCATTTT	CASRAPGGTPQHF
14	TRBV5-1	-	TRBJ1-1	-	TGCGCCAGCAGCTTGGGACCCATAGGGGGAGAAGCTTTCTTT	CASSLGPIGGEAFF
13	TRBV28	medium-sized	TRBJ2-5	-	TGTGCCAGCAGTTCGACTAGGCCGGAGACCCAGTACTTC	CASSSTRPETQYF
15	TRBV7-6	few	TRBJ1-3	-	TGTGCCAGCAGCTCTTGGGGCCCCTCTGGAAACACCATATATTTT	CASSSWGPSGNTIYF
12	TRBV29-1	few	TRBJ2-7	-	TGCAGCGCAGGACCAGGTGTAGGCGAGCAGTACTTC	CSAGPGVGEQYF
14	TRBV2	-	TRBJ2-5	-	TGTGCCAGCAGTGAAGTGAATCGAGGAGAGACCCAGTACTTC	CASSEVNRGETQYF
12	TRBV6-5	-	TRBJ2-5	-	TGTGCCAGCTCCAGGTCCCAAGAGACCCAGTACTTC	CASSRSQETQYF
12	TRBV2	-	TRBJ1-2	TRBD1	TGTGCCAGCAGTCGGGACAGATATGGCTACACCTTC	CASSRDRYGYTF
11	TRBV6-5	-	TRBJ1-2	-	TGTGCCAGCAGTTCCGGGACGGGCTACACCTTC	CASSSGTGYTF
15	TRBV5-8	-	TRBJ2-1	-	TGTGCCAGCAGCCCCAGGCTACTGAGCAACAATGAGCAGTTCTTC	CASSPRLLSNNEQFF
13	TRBV2	-	TRBJ2-1	-	TGTGCCAGCAGCCTACAGGTTTACAATGAGCAGTTCTTC	CASSLQVYNEQFF
11	TRBV28	few	TRBJ1-2	-	TGTGCCAGCAGTTTCACAGGAGGCTACACCTTC	CASSFTGGYTF
14	TRBV5-4	-	TRBJ2-7	-	TGTGCCAGCAGCTGGGCAGGGTGGCCCTACGAGCAGTACTTC	CASSWAGWPYEQYF
10	TRBV2	-	TRBJ2-1	TRBD2	TGTGCCAGCAGGGCGGGACTAGAGTTCTTC	CASRAGLEFF
13	TRBV5-1	-	TRBJ2-1	TRBD1	TGCGCCAGCAGCTGGGACAGAGACAATGAGCAGTTCTTC	CASSWDRDNEQFF
20	TRBV10-1	-	TRBJ2-2	-	TGCGCCAGCAGTGAGTCGGGGTTAGGGATACAGGGAACGAACACCGGGGAGCTGTTTTTT	CASSESGLGIQGTNTGELFF
13	TRBV6-1	-	TRBJ2-2	-	TGTGCCAGCAGTTTACCGTACACCGGGGAGCTGTTTTTT	CASSLPYTGELFF
14	TRBV9	-	TRBJ1-5	-	TGTGCCAGCAGCGTAGATGGGGCGAATCAGCCCCAGCATTTT	CASSVDGANQPQHF
15	TRBV2	once	TRBJ1-5	-	TGTGCCAGCAGTGGATACCCTTATAGCAATCAGCCCCAGCATTTT	CASSGYPYSNQPQHF
15	TRBV5-7	once	TRBJ2-3	-	TGTGCCAGCAGCCCGCCGGCCCGTCCCACAGATACGCAGTATTTT	CASSPPARPTDTQYF
15	TRBV6-6	-	TRBJ2-1	-	TGTGCCAGCAGTTCCACACTCCGTAGTTGGAATGAGCAGTTCTTC	CASSSTLRSWNEQFF
13	TRBV10-3	-	TRBJ1-2	-	TGTGCCATCAGTGAGTCAAGGGATTTTGGCTACACCTTC	CAISESRDFGYTF
12	TRBV5-1	-	TRBJ2-1	-	TGCGCCAGCAGCTTGGAGGGGCATGAGCAGTTCTTC	CASSLEGHEQFF
14	TRBV28	-	TRBJ1-4	-	TGTGCCAGCTGCCGGGGGTCAACTAATGAAAAACTGTTTTTT	CASCRGSTNEKLFF
18	TRBV19	-	TRBJ2-3	TRBD2	TGTGCCAGTAGTGGGGGACTAGCGGGGGCCCCCTCCACAGATACGCAGTATTTT	CASSGGLAGAPSTDTQYF
15	TRBV6-1	-	TRBJ1-1	-	TGTGCCAGCAGTGAAGGAATAGGGCTGAACACTGAAGCTTTCTTT	CASSEGIGLNTEAFF
15	TRBV28	few	TRBJ2-3	-	TGTGCCAGCAGTTTGGTTGACGGGTTCATAAATACGCAGTATTTT	CASSLVDGFINTQYF
13	TRBV2	-	TRBJ1-5	-	TGTGCCACTAGCACCCATAGCAATCAGCCCCAGCATTTT	CATSTHSNQPQHF
15	TRBV9	-	TRBJ1-2	-	TGTGCCAGCAGCGTAGGAGGGGGAGCTAACTATGGCTACACCTTC	CASSVGGGANYGYTF
13	TRBV29-1	-	TRBJ2-1	TRBD2	TGCAGCGTTGAGGGACTAGCGGGGCCCGAGCAGTTCTTC	CSVEGLAGPEQFF
14	TRBV5-1	-	TRBJ2-1	-	TGCGCCAGCAGCTTCCAAGGGGTGCGGAATGAGCAGTTCTTC	CASSFQGVRNEQFF